This T cell receptor beta chain was documented in a study of Graves' ophthalmopathy and Graves' hyperthyroidism. This clonotype was observed a handful of times. Using RNA transcripts, the TCR beta CDR3 regions were amplified. Following a first-round RT-PCR that used HTBI primers, a second-round multiplex PCR was carried out. Each CDR3 protein is one row after TCRdb ran MiXCR on the multiplex PCR reads. Of roughly 610,000 distinct CDR3 sequences in the sample, roughly 20% were seen once. Sample: peripheral blood. This TCR was sampled from a woman aged 18-35 years with stable Graves' hyperthyroidism. Some clones in this sample may be carry-over from other donors' samples.

The CDR3 is CASSPIAGGRLGEQYF. CDR3 DNA sequence: TGTGCCAGCAGCCCTATAGCGGGGGGCCGCCTGGGCGAGCAGTACTTC. The rearrangement links TRBV7-8 to TRBJ2-7, with 10 positions matching TRBD2. This CDR3 has 16 amino acids. V was clipped by 5 bases and J by 6 bases; unmatched bases: 13. CDR1 is SGHVS, CDR2 FQNEAQ, per germline.